This T cell receptor (beta chain) stems from a study of blood T cell repertoires in COVID-19. Original methodology: For nucleated cells, counts were estimated from reference gene primer amplification. Method: immunoSEQ multiplex PCR; TCRdb's copy keeps in-frame clones and lacks some. V, J and clone size are those of that table, while D and trimming were read from the DNA. The table records approximately 200,000 clones, roughly 94% of them present only once. Per the germline V gene, CDR1 is MDHEN and CDR2 is SYDVKM. The CDR3 loop spans 15 amino acids. J gave up 5 bases and V 5 bases, and 10 bases lay outside the gene matches.

Sequenced input: peripheral blood. This receptor was identified in a young man with COVID-19, enrolled during active disease. V usage is TRBV28 and J usage is TRBJ2-5, with TRBD1 identical over 8 bases. The CDR3 DNA reads as TGTGCCAGCAGTCTCCCCGGCAGGGGGCTTGAGACCCAGTACTTC. Translating it yields CASSLPGRGLETQYF.